This T cell receptor (beta chain) originates from a study of cytomegalovirus exposure and HLA in healthy donors. Study-wide points: Most TCR beta V segments were productive about 90% or about 30% of the time in an earlier analysis. Common viral pathogens were later found to be apparently linked to several of the most significant clusters. Later work found most CMV-associated TCR beta chains apparently HLA-restricted. Relative to the approximately 700-donor mean, N-insertions were reportedly fewer in an Asian-associated ancestry cluster in a later analysis.

This clone was detected once. The antigen is not known. The CDR3 spans 16 residues. Germline V gives CDR1 ENHRY, CDR2 SYGVKD. V shed 2 bases, J shed 6 bases, and the junction held 7 bases outside the gene matches. The PCR contained 60 Vbeta and 13 Jbeta primers. TCRdb's table, derived via immunoSEQ multiplex PCR, lists solely in-frame clones and lacks some. The sample lists 150,000 or so clones; about 70% were seen once. Sequencing was performed on PBMCs. This TCR was sampled from a male donor in good health and CMV-seronegative. The rearrangement links TRBV10-3 to TRBJ2-1, with 10 bases lining up with TRBD2. The CDR3 region is CAISEEYSSGSNEQFF. In nucleotides, the CDR3 is TGTGCCATCAGTGAGGAGTATTCTAGCGGGAGCAATGAGCAGTTCTTC.